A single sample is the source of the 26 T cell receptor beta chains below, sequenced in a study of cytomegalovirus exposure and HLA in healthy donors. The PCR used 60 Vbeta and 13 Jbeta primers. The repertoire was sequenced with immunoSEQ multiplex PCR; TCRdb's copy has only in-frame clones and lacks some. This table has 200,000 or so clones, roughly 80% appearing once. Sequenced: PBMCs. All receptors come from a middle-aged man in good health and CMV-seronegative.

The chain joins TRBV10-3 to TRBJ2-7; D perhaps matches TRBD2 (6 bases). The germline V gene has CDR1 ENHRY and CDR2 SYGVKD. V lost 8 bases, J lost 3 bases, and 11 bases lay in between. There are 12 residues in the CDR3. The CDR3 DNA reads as TGTGCCATCCGGGACTTCTACTACGAGCAGTACTTC. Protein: CAIRDFYYEQYF.

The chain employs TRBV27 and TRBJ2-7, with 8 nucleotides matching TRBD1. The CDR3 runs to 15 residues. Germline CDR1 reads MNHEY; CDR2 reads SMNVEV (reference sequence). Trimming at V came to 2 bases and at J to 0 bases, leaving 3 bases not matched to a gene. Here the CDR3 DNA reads TGTGCCAGCAGTTTAAACGGACAGGGCTCCTACGAGCAGTACTTC. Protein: CASSLNGQGSYEQYF.

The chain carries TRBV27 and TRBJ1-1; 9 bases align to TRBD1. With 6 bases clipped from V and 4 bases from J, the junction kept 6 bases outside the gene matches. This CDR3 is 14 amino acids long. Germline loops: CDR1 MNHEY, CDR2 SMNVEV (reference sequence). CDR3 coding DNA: TGTGCCAGCAGGAGACAGGGGGGGAGCACTGAAGCTTTCTTT. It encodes CASRRQGGSTEAFF.

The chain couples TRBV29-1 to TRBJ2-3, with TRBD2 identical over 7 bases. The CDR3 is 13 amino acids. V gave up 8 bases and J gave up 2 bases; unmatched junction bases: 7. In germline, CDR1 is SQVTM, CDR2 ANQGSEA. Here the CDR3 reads CSLGGGNTDTQYF. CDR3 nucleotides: TGCAGCCTGGGGGGGGGAAACACAGATACGCAGTATTTT.

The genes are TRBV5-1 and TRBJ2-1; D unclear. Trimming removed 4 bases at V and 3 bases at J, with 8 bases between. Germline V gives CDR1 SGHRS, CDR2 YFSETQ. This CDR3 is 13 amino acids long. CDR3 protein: CASSAGFYNEQFF. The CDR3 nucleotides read TGCGCCAGCAGCGCCGGGTTCTACAATGAGCAGTTCTTC. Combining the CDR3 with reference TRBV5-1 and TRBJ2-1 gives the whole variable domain KAGVTQTPRYLIKTRGQQVTLSCSPISGHRSVSWYQQTPGQGLQFLFEYFSETQRNKGNFPGRFSGRQFSNSRSEMNVSTLELGDSALYLCASSAGFYNEQFFGPGTRLTVL.

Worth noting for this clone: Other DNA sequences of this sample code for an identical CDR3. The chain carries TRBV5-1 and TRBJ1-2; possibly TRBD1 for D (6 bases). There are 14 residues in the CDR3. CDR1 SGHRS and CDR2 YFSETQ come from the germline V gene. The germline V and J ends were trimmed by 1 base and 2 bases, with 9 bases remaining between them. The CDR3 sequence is CASSLTQGNYGYTF. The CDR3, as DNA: TGCGCCAGCAGCTTGACACAGGGCAACTATGGCTACACCTTC.

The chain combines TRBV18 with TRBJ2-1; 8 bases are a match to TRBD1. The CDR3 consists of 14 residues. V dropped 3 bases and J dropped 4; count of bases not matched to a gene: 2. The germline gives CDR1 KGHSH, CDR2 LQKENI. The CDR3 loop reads CASSPTGVYNEQFF. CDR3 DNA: TGTGCCAGCTCACCGACAGGGGTGTACAATGAGCAGTTCTTC.

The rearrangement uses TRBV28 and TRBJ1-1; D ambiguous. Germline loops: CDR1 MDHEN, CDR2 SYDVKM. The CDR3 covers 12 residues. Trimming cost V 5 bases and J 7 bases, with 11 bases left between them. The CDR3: CASSPGLLEAFF. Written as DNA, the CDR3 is TGTGCCAGCAGTCCGGGGTTACTTGAAGCTTTCTTT.

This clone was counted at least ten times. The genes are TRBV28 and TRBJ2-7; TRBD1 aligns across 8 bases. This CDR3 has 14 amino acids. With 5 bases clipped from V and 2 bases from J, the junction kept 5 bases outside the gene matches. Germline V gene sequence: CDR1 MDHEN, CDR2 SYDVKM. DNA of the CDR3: TGTGCCAGCAGTGCCGGGACAGGCACCTACGAGCAGTACTTC. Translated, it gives CASSAGTGTYEQYF.

The CDR3 DNA reads as TGTGCCATCAGTCGCCAGGAAGCCTACGAGCAGTACTTC. As protein: CAISRQEAYEQYF. The chain couples TRBV10-3 to TRBJ2-7; unclear D gene. The CDR3 length is 13 residues. V lost 5 bases and J 2 bases, leaving 10 bases between the germline ends. Germline assignment: CDR1 ENHRY and CDR2 SYGVKD.

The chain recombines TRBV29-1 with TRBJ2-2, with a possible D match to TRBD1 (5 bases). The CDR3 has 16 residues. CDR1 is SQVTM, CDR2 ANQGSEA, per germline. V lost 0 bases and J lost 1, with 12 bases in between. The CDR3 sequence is CSVEDPRVGNTGELFF. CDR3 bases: TGCAGCGTTGAAGATCCCAGGGTGGGGAACACCGGGGAGCTGTTTTTT.

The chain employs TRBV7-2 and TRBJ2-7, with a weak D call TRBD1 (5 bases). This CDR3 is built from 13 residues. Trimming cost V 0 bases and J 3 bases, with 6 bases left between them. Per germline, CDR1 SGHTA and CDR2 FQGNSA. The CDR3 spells CASSLADSYEQYF. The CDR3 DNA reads TGTGCCAGCAGCTTAGCCGACAGCTACGAGCAGTACTTC. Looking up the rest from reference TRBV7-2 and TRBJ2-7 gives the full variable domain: GAGVSQSPSNKVTEKGKDVELRCDPISGHTALYWYRQSLGQGLEFLIYFQGNSAPDKSGLPSDRFSAERTGGSVSTLTIQRTQQEDSAVYLCASSLADSYEQYFGPGTRLTVT.

The DNA for the CDR3 is TGTGCCAGCAGCCACAGGACAGGGCAAGAGACCCAGTACTTC. This encodes CASSHRTGQETQYF. This chain connects TRBV27 to TRBJ2-5, with 8 bases matching TRBD1. The germline CDR1 and CDR2 sequences are MNHEY and SMNVEV (reference sequence). The V segment lost 6 bases and the J segment 2 bases; nucleotides outside the gene matches: 5. The CDR3 has 14 amino acids.

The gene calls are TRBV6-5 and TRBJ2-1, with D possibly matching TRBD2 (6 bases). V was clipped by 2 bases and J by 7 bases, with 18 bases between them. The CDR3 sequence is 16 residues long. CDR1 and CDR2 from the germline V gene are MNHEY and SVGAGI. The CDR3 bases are TGTGCCAGCAGTTACGGAGCGGGTGTTGGGGAAAATGAGCAGTTCTTC. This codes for CASSYGAGVGENEQFF.

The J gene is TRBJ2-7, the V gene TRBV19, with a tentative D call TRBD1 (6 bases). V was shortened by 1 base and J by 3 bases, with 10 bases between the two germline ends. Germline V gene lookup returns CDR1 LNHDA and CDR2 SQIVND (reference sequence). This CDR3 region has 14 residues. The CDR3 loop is CASSIGQGSYEQYF. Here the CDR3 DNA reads TGTGCCAGTAGTATAGGGCAGGGGAGCTACGAGCAGTACTTC.

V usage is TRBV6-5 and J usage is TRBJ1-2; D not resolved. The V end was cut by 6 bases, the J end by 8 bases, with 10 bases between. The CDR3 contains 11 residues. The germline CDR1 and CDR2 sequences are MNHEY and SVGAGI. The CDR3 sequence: CASSDNSGYTF. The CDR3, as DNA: TGTGCCAGCAGCGACAATTCCGGCTACACCTTC.

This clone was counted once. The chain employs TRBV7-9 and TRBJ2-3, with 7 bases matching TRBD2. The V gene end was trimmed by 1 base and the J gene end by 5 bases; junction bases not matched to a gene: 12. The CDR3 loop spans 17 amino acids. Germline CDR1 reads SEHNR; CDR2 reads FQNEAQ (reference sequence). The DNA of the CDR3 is TGTGCCAGCAGCTTAGGGTTTCTGGCGGGAGTTGAAGATACGCAGTATTTT. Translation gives CASSLGFLAGVEDTQYF.

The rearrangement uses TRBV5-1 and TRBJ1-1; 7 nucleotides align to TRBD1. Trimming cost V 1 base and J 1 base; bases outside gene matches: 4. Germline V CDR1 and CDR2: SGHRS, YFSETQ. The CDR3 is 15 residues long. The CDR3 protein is CASSLSGTANTEAFF. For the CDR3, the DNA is TGCGCCAGCAGCTTGAGTGGGACAGCGAACACTGAAGCTTTCTTT.

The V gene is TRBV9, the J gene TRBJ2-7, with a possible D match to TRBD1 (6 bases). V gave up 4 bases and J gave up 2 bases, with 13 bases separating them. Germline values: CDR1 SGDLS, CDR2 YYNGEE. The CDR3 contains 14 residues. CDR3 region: CASSPGQTPYEQYF. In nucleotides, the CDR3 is TGTGCCAGCAGCCCCGGACAGACCCCCTACGAGCAGTACTTC.

CDR3 residues: CASSLTSVYEQYF. The CDR3 nucleotides are TGCGCCAGCAGCTTGACTAGTGTCTACGAGCAGTACTTC. The J gene is TRBJ2-7, the V gene TRBV5-1; D is perhaps TRBD2 (5 bases). Per the germline V gene, CDR1 is SGHRS and CDR2 is YFSETQ. Trimming cost V 1 base and J 3 bases, with 8 bases left between them. The CDR3 is 13 residues long.

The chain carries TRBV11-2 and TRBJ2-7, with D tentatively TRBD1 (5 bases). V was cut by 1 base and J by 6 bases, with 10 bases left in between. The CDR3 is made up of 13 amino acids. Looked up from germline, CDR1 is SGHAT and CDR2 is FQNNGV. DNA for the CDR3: TGTGCCAGCAGCTTAGCTGGACACGGCGAGCAGTACTTC. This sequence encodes CASSLAGHGEQYF.

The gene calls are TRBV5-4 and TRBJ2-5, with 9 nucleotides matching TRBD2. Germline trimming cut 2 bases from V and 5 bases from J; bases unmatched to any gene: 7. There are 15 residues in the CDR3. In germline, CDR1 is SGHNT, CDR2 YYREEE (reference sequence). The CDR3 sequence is CASSLTLAGLETQYF. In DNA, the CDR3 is TGTGCCAGCAGCTTAACGCTAGCGGGATTGGAGACCCAGTACTTC. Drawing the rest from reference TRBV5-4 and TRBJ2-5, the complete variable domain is ETGVTQSPTHLIKTRGQQVTLRCSSQSGHNTVSWYQQALGQGPQFIFQYYREEENGRGNFPPRFSGLQFPNYSSELNVNALELDDSALYLCASSLTLAGLETQYFGPGTRLLVL.

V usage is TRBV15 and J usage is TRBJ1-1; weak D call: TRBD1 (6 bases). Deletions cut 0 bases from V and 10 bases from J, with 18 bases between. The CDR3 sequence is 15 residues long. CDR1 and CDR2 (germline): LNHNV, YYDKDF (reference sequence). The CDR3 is CATSREGAAQQPAFF. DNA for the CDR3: TGTGCCACCAGCAGAGAGGGGGCGGCCCAACAACCAGCTTTCTTT.

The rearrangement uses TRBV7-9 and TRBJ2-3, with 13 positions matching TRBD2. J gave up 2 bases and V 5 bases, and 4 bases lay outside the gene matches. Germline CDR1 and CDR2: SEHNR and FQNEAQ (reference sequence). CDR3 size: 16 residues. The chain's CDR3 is CASSPTSGRDTDTQYF. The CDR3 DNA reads TGTGCCAGCAGCCCTACTAGCGGGAGGGACACAGATACGCAGTATTTT. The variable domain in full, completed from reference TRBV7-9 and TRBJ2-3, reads DTGVSQNPRHKITKRGQNVTFRCDPISEHNRLYWYRQTLGQGPEFLTYFQNEAQLEKSRLLSDRFSAERPKGSFSTLEIQRTEQGDSAMYLCASSPTSGRDTDTQYFGPGTRLTVL.

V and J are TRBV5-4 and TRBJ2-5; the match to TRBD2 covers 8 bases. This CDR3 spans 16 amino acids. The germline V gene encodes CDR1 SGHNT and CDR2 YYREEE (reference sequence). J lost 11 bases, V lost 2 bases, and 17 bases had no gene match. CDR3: CASSLGGSGALLEQYF. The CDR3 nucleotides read TGTGCCAGCAGCTTAGGGGGTAGCGGGGCCTTACTGGAGCAGTACTTC. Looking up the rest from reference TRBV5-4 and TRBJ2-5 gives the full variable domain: ETGVTQSPTHLIKTRGQQVTLRCSSQSGHNTVSWYQQALGQGPQFIFQYYREEENGRGNFPPRFSGLQFPNYSSELNVNALELDDSALYLCASSLGGSGALLEQYFGPGTRLLVL.

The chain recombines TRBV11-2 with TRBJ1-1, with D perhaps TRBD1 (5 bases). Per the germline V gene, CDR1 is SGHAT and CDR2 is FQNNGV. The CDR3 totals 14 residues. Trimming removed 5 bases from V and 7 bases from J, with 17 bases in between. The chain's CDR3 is CASSPQDGRFEAFF. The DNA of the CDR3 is TGTGCCAGCAGCCCACAGGACGGCCGGTTTGAAGCTTTCTTT.